There are many counts of the clone carrying this T cell receptor beta chain. Its antigen is unidentified. J gave up 4 bases and V 3 bases, and 12 bases lay outside the gene matches. Per germline, CDR1 LGHDT and CDR2 YNNKEL (reference sequence). This CDR3 has 16 amino acids. The source of the sample is a study of CD8 T cells in ankylosing spondylitis. Study-level findings and limits: Earlier work had already found some motif variants in reactive arthritis synovial fluid and blood. Clones linked to disease were reported to show significant enrichment in matched ankylosing spondylitis synovial fluid. The study identified a TCR beta motif of roughly eight highly homologous variants that appeared characteristic of ankylosing spondylitis blood.

Quantitative barcoded 5'-RACE was used to prepare TCR beta libraries. MiXCR, applied by TCRdb to the 5' RACE reads, yields one record per CDR3 protein. The sample has more than 250,000 distinct CDR3 sequences, approximately 8.2% seen once. This TCR came from a male donor with ankylosing spondylitis. The source material was blood, either unsorted or a sorted T cell fraction (not recorded which). The chain uses TRBV3-1 and TRBJ2-7; TRBD2 matches at 7 bases. The CDR3 nucleotides are TGTGCCAGCAGCCAGGGATTTGCGGGAGCGTGGTACGAGCAGTACTTC. This encodes CASSQGFAGAWYEQYF.